This T cell receptor beta chain was obtained from a study of blood T cell repertoires in COVID-19. Overall study context: Acute and convalescent COVID-19 specimens originated in the United States, Italy and Spain.

This table comes from immunoSEQ multiplex PCR, and its TCRdb copy is limited to in-frame clones, with some not included. The sample contains roughly 210,000 clones, 88% of which appear only once. Germline V gene sequence: CDR1 SEHNR, CDR2 FQNEAQ (reference sequence). This CDR3 region has 15 residues. J lost 6 bases, V lost 8 bases, and 9 bases had no gene match. The specimen was peripheral blood. The receptor was isolated from a man aged 65 to 79 with acute or convalescent COVID-19. The rearrangement links TRBV7-9 to TRBJ2-2, with 10 bases matching TRBD2. CDR3 coding DNA: TGTGCCAGCGGTCTAGCGGGAGAAGTTTCCGGGGAGCTGTTTTTT. Protein sequence: CASGLAGEVSGELFF.